This passage covers 22 T cell receptor beta chains from one sample sequenced in a study of T-cell memory formation after mild COVID-19. TCRdb called the 5' RACE reads again in MiXCR, with one record for every CDR3 protein. This sample has about 430,000 distinct CDR3 sequences, with roughly 26% found just once. The material sequenced was PBMCs or a T cell subset sorted from them (not recorded which). These receptors were collected from an adult woman who had mild COVID-19 (a few samples of this study predate the infection). Cell type and time point are not known.

The chain joins TRBV11-3 to TRBJ2-1; 7 nucleotides agree with TRBD1. V gave up 3 bases and J gave up 3 bases; unmatched junction bases: 5. Per the germline V gene, CDR1 is SGHNT and CDR2 is YENEEA. The CDR3 length is 15 residues. CDR3 nucleotide sequence: TGTGCCAGCAGCTTCGTAGGGGGCGGCTACAATGAGCAGTTCTTC. Encoded protein: CASSFVGGGYNEQFF.

Points on this clonotype: One junction end does not reproduce the germline sequence, and a read error may be involved. This chain joins TRBV5-1 and TRBJ2-3, with D maybe TRBD1 (5 bases). The CDR3 sequence is 14 residues long. Germline loops: CDR1 SGHRS, CDR2 YFSETQ. CDR3 coding DNA: TGTGCCAGCAGTTTGAGGACAAGCACAGATACGCAGTATTTT. Its translation: CASSLRTSTDTQYF.

This clonotype was seen a few times. The chain combines TRBV15 with TRBJ2-1; TRBD2 is a possible D gene (5 bases). The V gene lost 5 bases and the J gene lost 1 base, with 15 bases spanning the gap. CDR1 is LNHNV, CDR2 YYDKDF, per germline (reference sequence). This CDR3 spans 16 amino acids. CDR3 bases: TGTGCCACCAGCGCCGACCCAGCGGCATCCTACAATGAGCAGTTCTTC. Amino acids: CATSADPAASYNEQFF.

The V call is TRBV24-1, the J call TRBJ2-3, with 8 bases fitting TRBD1. CDR1 and CDR2 (germline): KGHDR, SFDVKD. This CDR3 region has 16 residues. V was clipped by 7 bases and J by 4 bases; unmatched bases: 12. CDR3 in DNA: TGTGCCACCAGCGATGGGAACAGGGGGTCTGCAGATACGCAGTATTTT. Translating it yields CATSDGNRGSADTQYF.

A few counts support this clonotype. The chain employs TRBV7-2 and TRBJ2-3; 9 bases align to TRBD1. The V segment lost 4 bases and the J segment 6 bases; nucleotides outside the gene matches: 5. This CDR3 is built from 14 residues. The germline V gene has CDR1 SGHTA and CDR2 FQGNSA. CDR3 region: CASSSDRGVDTQYF. The CDR3, as DNA: TGTGCCAGCAGCTCTGACAGGGGGGTGGATACGCAGTATTTT.

This chain uses TRBV6-5 with TRBJ1-2; no reliable D call. In germline, CDR1 is MNHEY, CDR2 SVGAGI. V lost 0 bases to trimming and J lost 2 bases, with 16 bases between them. CDR3 length: 17 residues. The CDR3 spells CASSYSRAVSLNYGYTF. The CDR3 DNA sequence: TGTGCCAGCAGTTACTCGAGGGCGGTCAGCTTAAACTATGGCTACACCTTC.

This clonotype was detected only a few times. The chain has TRBV7-6 and TRBJ2-7; D tentatively fits TRBD1 or TRBD2 (6 bases each). V was shortened by 5 bases and J by 3 bases, with 14 bases between the two germline ends. Germline lookup yields CDR1 SGHVS and CDR2 FNYEAQ. The CDR3 runs to 14 residues. CDR3 region: CASSLGGDIYEQYF. Here the CDR3 DNA reads TGTGCCAGCAGCCTTGGCGGGGACATCTACGAGCAGTACTTC.

V gene TRBV9 combines with J gene TRBJ1-1; possible D gene TRBD1, 6 bases. Trimming removed 6 bases at V and 1 base at J, with 22 bases between. Looked up from germline, CDR1 is SGDLS and CDR2 is YYNGEE. The CDR3 has 17 amino acids. Here the CDR3 DNA reads TGTGCCAGCACCCCCCCAATACAGGGAAAGTCGAACACTGAAGCTTTCTTT. Amino acids: CASTPPIQGKSNTEAFF.

The J gene is TRBJ2-3, the V gene TRBV7-8; D tentatively reads TRBD1 or TRBD2 (6 bases each). V dropped 1 base and J dropped 3 bases, with 11 bases sitting between them. The CDR3 runs to 15 residues. The germline V gene has CDR1 SGHVS and CDR2 FQNEAQ. CDR3 sequence: CASSLGGGRTDTQYF. The DNA for the CDR3 is TGTGCCAGCAGCTTAGGAGGGGGGCGGACAGATACGCAGTATTTT. Full variable domain (missing parts from reference TRBV7-8 and TRBJ2-3): GAGVSQSPRYKVAKRGQDVALRCDPISGHVSLFWYQQALGQGPEFLTYFQNEAQLDKSGLPSDRFFAERPEGSVSTLKIQRTQQEDSAVYLCASSLGGGRTDTQYFGPGTRLTVL.

The CDR3 loop is CSVMGLTPLLTGAISYEQYF. The DNA for the CDR3 is TGCAGCGTTATGGGACTCACCCCTCTGTTGACAGGGGCCATCTCCTACGAGCAGTACTTC. The chain recombines TRBV29-1 with TRBJ2-7; 8 positions match TRBD1. J was trimmed by 0 bases and V by 5 bases; bases with no gene match: 24. Germline CDR1 and CDR2: SQVTM and ANQGSEA. The CDR3 consists of 20 residues.

This chain uses TRBV9 with TRBJ2-3; 14 nucleotides match TRBD2. Germline loops: CDR1 SGDLS, CDR2 YYNGEE. Losses at the gene ends were 4 bases for V and 1 base for J; bases not matched to a gene: 11. The length of the CDR3 is 19 residues. The CDR3 bases are TGTGCCAGCAGCCCTAAGGGGACTAGCGGGGGTGCCGGCACAGATACGCAGTATTTT. This gives the protein CASSPKGTSGGAGTDTQYF.

In its sample, this clonotype was seen a few times. V is TRBV20-1 and J is TRBJ2-1; 10 bases match TRBD2. CDR1 DFQATT and CDR2 SNEGSKA come from the germline V gene (reference sequence). V lost 3 bases and J lost 1; bases outside the gene matches: 9. There are 17 residues in the CDR3. The CDR3 DNA reads TGCAGTGCTAGTCCGAGCGGGGGGGCCGTTTCCTACAATGAGCAGTTCTTC. As protein: CSASPSGGAVSYNEQFF.

The chain joins TRBV28 to TRBJ1-2, with TRBD1 matching over 8 bases. Germline CDR1 MDHEN, CDR2 SYDVKM. The length of the CDR3 is 14 residues. V lost 5 bases to trimming and J lost 2 bases; unmatched junction nucleotides: 4. The CDR3 spells CASSTGGVNYGYTF. The CDR3 nucleotides are TGTGCCAGCAGTACAGGGGGGGTAAACTATGGCTACACCTTC.

A few counts support this clonotype. The chain has TRBV25-1 and TRBJ1-4; 8 bases align to TRBD1. The germline V gene encodes CDR1 MGHDK and CDR2 SYGVNS. The CDR3 is 14 amino acids. With V trimmed by 5 bases and J by 7 bases, 6 bases remained unmatched. The CDR3 DNA is TGTGCCAGCAGTCAGACAGGGGTTTTTGAAAAACTGTTTTTT. It yields the protein CASSQTGVFEKLFF.

For the CDR3, the DNA is TGCGCCAGCAGCTTGGAGGGGGCAGGAACTGAAGCTTTCTTT. This codes for CASSLEGAGTEAFF. The chain has TRBV5-1 and TRBJ1-1; 7 bases agree with TRBD1. This CDR3 is 14 amino acids long. The germline gives CDR1 SGHRS, CDR2 YFSETQ. V lost 0 bases, J lost 5 bases, and 4 bases stayed unmatched.

This clonotype was picked up a small number of times. The chain has TRBV30 and TRBJ2-3; perhaps TRBD1 as D (5 bases). Germline CDR1 GTSNPN, CDR2 SVGIG (reference sequence). V gave up 2 bases and J gave up 6 bases, with 9 bases separating them. The CDR3 spans 12 residues. The CDR3 spells CAWSSTGDTQYF. The DNA for the CDR3 is TGTGCCTGGAGTAGTACAGGCGATACGCAGTATTTT.

The V gene is TRBV5-4, the J gene TRBJ1-5; D possibly corresponds to TRBD1 (5 bases). Looked up from germline, CDR1 is SGHNT and CDR2 is YYREEE (reference sequence). CDR3 length: 14 amino acids. Between the trimmed V and J ends, which lost 4 bases and 4 bases, there was a span of 12 bases. Written as DNA, the CDR3 is TGTGCCAGCAGCCCAGGGCCCGGGAATCAGCCCCAGCATTTT. Its translation is CASSPGPGNQPQHF.

V gene TRBV7-8 combines with J gene TRBJ2-2, with D possibly being TRBD1 (6 bases). CDR3 length: 16 amino acids. Germline V gives CDR1 SGHVS, CDR2 FQNEAQ. The V and J ends lost 1 base and 5 bases respectively, with 14 bases between them. Here the CDR3 reads CASSLGYRDNTGELFF. In nucleotides, the CDR3 is TGTGCCAGCAGCTTAGGTTACAGGGATAATACCGGGGAGCTGTTTTTT.

This clonotype was counted only a few times. This sequence joins TRBV20-1 and TRBJ2-7; D may correspond to TRBD1 or TRBD2 (5 bases each). Trimming pared 1 base from V and 2 bases from J, leaving 12 bases between. Germline CDR1 reads DFQATT; CDR2 reads SNEGSKA (reference sequence). This CDR3 contains 14 residues. The CDR3, as DNA: TGCAGTGCTAGAGGGCCGGGACCAACCTACGAGCAGTACTTC. Translated, it gives CSARGPGPTYEQYF.

A few counts support this clonotype. This sequence joins TRBV30 and TRBJ2-1; no clear D gene. The germline V gene encodes CDR1 GTSNPN and CDR2 SVGIG (reference sequence). The ends were cut back, 0 bases at V and 10 bases at J, with 7 bases in the middle. CDR3 length: 11 amino acids. Here the CDR3 DNA reads TGTGCCTGGAGTGTATCTCGCGAGCAGTTCTTC. Its translation: CAWSVSREQFF.

Only a few counts were recorded for this clonotype. The rearrangement joins TRBV12-3 or TRBV12-4 to TRBJ1-2, with a possible D match to TRBD1 (6 bases). This CDR3 has 13 residues. V was clipped by 2 bases and J by 4 bases, with 8 bases between them. The CDR3 coding sequence is TGTGCCAGCAGTTTAACCAGGGGCTATGGCTACACCTTC. Its translation is CASSLTRGYGYTF.

The chain joins TRBV10-3 to TRBJ2-7; D may be TRBD1 or TRBD2 (6 bases each). With 6 bases removed from V and 6 bases from J, the gap between germline ends came to 18 bases. Germline V gene lookup returns CDR1 ENHRY and CDR2 SYGVKD. There are 14 residues in the CDR3. The CDR3 DNA reads TGTGCCATCAGCGCACACAACAGGGACTCCGAGCAGTACTTC. This gives the protein CAISAHNRDSEQYF.